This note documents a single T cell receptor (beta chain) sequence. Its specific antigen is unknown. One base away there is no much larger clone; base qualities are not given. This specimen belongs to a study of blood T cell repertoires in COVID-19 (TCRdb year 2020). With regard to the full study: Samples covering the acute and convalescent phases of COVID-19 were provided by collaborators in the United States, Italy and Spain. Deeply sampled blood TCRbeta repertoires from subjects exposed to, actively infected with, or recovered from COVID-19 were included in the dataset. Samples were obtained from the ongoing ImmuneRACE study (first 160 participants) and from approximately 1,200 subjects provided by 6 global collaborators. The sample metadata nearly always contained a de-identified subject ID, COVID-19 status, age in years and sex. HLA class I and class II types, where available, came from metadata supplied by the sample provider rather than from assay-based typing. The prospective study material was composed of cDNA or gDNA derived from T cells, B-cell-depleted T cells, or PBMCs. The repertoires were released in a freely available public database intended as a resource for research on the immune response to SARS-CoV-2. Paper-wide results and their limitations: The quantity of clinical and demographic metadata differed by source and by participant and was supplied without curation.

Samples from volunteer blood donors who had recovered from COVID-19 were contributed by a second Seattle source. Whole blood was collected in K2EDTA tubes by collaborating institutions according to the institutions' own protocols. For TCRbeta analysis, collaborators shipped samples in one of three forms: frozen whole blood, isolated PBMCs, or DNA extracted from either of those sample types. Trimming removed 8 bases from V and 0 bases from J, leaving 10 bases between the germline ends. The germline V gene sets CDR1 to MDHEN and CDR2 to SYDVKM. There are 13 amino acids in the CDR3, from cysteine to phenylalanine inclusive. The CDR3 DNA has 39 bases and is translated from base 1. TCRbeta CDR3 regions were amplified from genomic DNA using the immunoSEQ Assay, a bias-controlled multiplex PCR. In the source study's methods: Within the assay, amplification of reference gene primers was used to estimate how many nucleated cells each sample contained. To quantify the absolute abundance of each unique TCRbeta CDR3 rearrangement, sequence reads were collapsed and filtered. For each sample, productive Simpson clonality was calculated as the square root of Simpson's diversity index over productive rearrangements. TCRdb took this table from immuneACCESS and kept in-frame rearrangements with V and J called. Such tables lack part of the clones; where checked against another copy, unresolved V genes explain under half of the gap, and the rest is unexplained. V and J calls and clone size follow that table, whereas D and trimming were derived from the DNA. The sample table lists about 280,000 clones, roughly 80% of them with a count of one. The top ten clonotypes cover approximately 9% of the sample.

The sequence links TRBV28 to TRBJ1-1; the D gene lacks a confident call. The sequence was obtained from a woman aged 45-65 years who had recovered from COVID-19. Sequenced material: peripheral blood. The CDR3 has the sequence CASQRVMNTEAFF. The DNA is TGTGCCAGCCAGCGGGTGATGAACACTGAAGCTTTCTTT. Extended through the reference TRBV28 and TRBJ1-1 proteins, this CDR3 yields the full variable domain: DVKVTQSSRYLVKRTGEKVFLECVQDMDHENMFWYRQDPGLGLRLIYFSYDVKMKEKGDIPEGYSVSREKKERFSLILESASTNQTSMYLCASQRVMNTEAFFGQGTRLTVV.